This T cell receptor (beta chain) was observed in a study of shared clonotypes between healthy human individuals. About this clone itself: Its cognate antigen is unknown.

Clones were sequenced by immunoSEQ multiplex PCR, and TCRdb holds only the in-frame ones, with some missing. The sample gives 2 million to 2.5 million clones, roughly 93% of which show up once; 0.35% to 0.5% is in the top ten. The CDR3 has 14 residues. V gave up 6 bases and J gave up 4 bases, with 15 bases separating them. Germline CDR1 MDHEN, CDR2 SYDVKM. Whole-study findings and limits: At large depth, rarefaction still showed sorted-subset sequencing to be incomplete. Roughly 4.6% of naive CD4 clonotypes were common to several donors.

Sequencing was done on a sample of naive CD4+ T cells from PBMCs. Noted subset: CD45RA+ positively selected. The rearrangement uses TRBV28 and TRBJ1-1, with D hard to call. This TCR came from a young man in good health. Some clones in this sample may be carry-over from other donors' samples. CDR3 loop: CASSQSRGGTEAFF. Written as DNA, the CDR3 is TGTGCCAGCAGCCAGTCCCGCGGTGGCACTGAAGCTTTCTTT. The entire variable domain, with the rest obtained from reference TRBV28 and TRBJ1-1, is as follows: DVKVTQSSRYLVKRTGEKVFLECVQDMDHENMFWYRQDPGLGLRLIYFSYDVKMKEKGDIPEGYSVSREKKERFSLILESASTNQTSMYLCASSQSRGGTEAFFGQGTRLTVV.